This TCR beta chain is from a study of cytomegalovirus exposure and HLA in healthy donors. Profiling relied on immunoSEQ multiplex PCR, and the TCRdb table lists in-frame clones only, not all of them. The sample holds under 150,000 clones, around 90% seen once. Germline CDR1 and CDR2: SGHTA and FQGTGA. V lost 5 bases, J lost 4 bases, and 9 bases stayed unmatched. This CDR3 region has 16 residues. This chain joins TRBV7-3 and TRBJ2-1; 9 nucleotides line up with TRBD2. This receptor was obtained from a man aged 18 to 30 in good health and CMV-seropositive. Sample: PBMCs. For the CDR3, the DNA is TGTGCCAGCAGCCCAATAGCGGGAGTGGGGTACAATGAGCAGTTCTTC. Residues: CASSPIAGVGYNEQFF.